This T cell receptor beta chain came from a study of cytomegalovirus exposure and HLA in healthy donors. The primer mix had 60 Vbeta and 13 Jbeta primers. Sequencing used immunoSEQ multiplex PCR; TCRdb keeps in-frame clones, though not all of them. The sample yields over 130,000 clones, around 82% seen once. Turning to this clone: Its specificity is not known.

V lost 5 bases and J lost 4, with 5 bases in between. The length of the CDR3 is 11 residues. Germline lookup yields CDR1 SGHNT and CDR2 YENEEA. Overall study results and limits: Researchers reported in a later analysis that common viral pathogens appeared linked to several top clusters.

The sample consisted of PBMCs. This chain connects TRBV11-3 to TRBJ2-5; no clear D. This clonotype was sampled from a woman aged 40 to 50 in good health and CMV-seropositive. CDR3 coding DNA: TGTGCCAGCAGCGGAGCAGAGACCCAGTACTTC. Its protein product is CASSGAETQYF.